The 26 T cell receptor beta chains given below trace back to one sample, sequenced in a study of cytomegalovirus exposure and HLA in healthy donors (dated by TCRdb to 2016 to 2017). Libraries were prepared through the immunoSEQ multiplex PCR assay. The multiplex PCR relied on a mix of 60 forward primers for TCR Vbeta segments and 13 reverse primers for TCR Jbeta segments. Imported from immuneACCESS, the table was reduced by TCRdb to in-frame sequences with V and J called. These copies leave out some clones; in studies compared against another copy, an unresolved V gene accounts for under half, and the cause of the remainder is not known. The sample has 150,000 to 200,000 clones on record, about 77% of them singletons. The ten largest clonotypes hold about 9.7% of the sample. Sample: PBMCs. These receptors all come from a man between 18 and 35 years old in good health and CMV-seropositive.

The chain links TRBV30 to TRBJ1-4; D is unresolved. CDR1 is GTSNPN, CDR2 SVGIG, per germline (reference sequence). Trimming removed 4 bases at V and 4 bases at J, with 10 bases between. The CDR3 length is 13 residues. CDR3 DNA: TGTGCCTGGATTGAGGGAGATAATGAAAAACTGTTTTTT. Translated: CAWIEGDNEKLFF.

The chain joins TRBV6-1 to TRBJ1-5, with D unresolved. CDR3 length: 14 amino acids. Trimming removed 7 bases from V and 4 bases from J, with 14 bases in between. Looked up from germline, CDR1 is MNHNS and CDR2 is SASEGT. CDR3 sequence reads: CASTRESINQPQHF. CDR3 DNA sequence: TGTGCCAGCACACGGGAAAGTATTAATCAGCCCCAGCATTTT.

The chain has TRBV7-9 and TRBJ2-5; 7 positions agree with TRBD1. Trimming at V came to 1 base and at J to 3 bases, leaving 5 bases not matched to a gene. This CDR3 is built from 15 residues. In germline, CDR1 is SEHNR, CDR2 FQNEAQ (reference sequence). The CDR3 coding sequence is TGTGCCAGCAGCTTAGGGCCCGGGACAGAAGAGACCCAGTACTTC. It translates to CASSLGPGTEETQYF.

This chain's CDR3 is CASSQGTGGADTQYF. The CDR3 bases are TGTGCCAGCAGCCAGGGGACAGGGGGCGCAGATACGCAGTATTTT. The chain has TRBV7-9 and TRBJ2-3; 12 positions match TRBD1. The CDR3 totals 15 residues. V lost 5 bases to trimming and J lost 4 bases; unmatched junction nucleotides: 4. Germline CDR1 reads SEHNR; CDR2 reads FQNEAQ (reference sequence).

V gene TRBV28 combines with J gene TRBJ2-7; TRBD2 is a possible D gene (5 bases). CDR1 and CDR2 from the germline V gene are MDHEN and SYDVKM. This CDR3 is built from 16 residues. V shed 6 bases and J shed 1 base, with 19 bases lying between them. Here the CDR3 reads CASSLRGPERSYEQYF. In DNA form, the CDR3 reads TGTGCCAGCAGCTTGAGAGGGCCGGAGCGATCCTACGAGCAGTACTTC.

The chain employs TRBV5-1 and TRBJ1-2, with 7 nucleotides matching TRBD1. J lost 0 bases, V lost 6 bases, and 11 bases had no gene match. Germline V gene sequence: CDR1 SGHRS, CDR2 YFSETQ. The CDR3 totals 16 residues. CDR3 in amino acids: CASTPTGAPPNYGYTF. CDR3 DNA: TGCGCCAGCACCCCTACAGGGGCCCCTCCTAACTATGGCTACACCTTC.

This chain connects TRBV2 to TRBJ2-7, with 7 bases matching TRBD1. CDR3 length: 15 amino acids. CDR1 is SNHLY and CDR2 is FYNNEI in the germline V gene. V shed 8 bases, J shed 3 bases, and the junction held 13 bases outside the gene matches. In DNA form, the CDR3 reads TGTGCCAGCGTGGCAGTTGGGACAGCGAACTACGAGCAGTACTTC. As protein: CASVAVGTANYEQYF.

This chain links TRBV6-1 with TRBJ1-4, with a tentative D call TRBD1 (5 bases). CDR1 and CDR2 from the germline V gene are MNHNS and SASEGT. The CDR3 has 15 amino acids. V lost 2 bases and J 6 bases, leaving 13 bases between the germline ends. CDR3 nucleotides: TGTGCCAGCAGTGAAATCCCAACGGGGGATGAAAAACTGTTTTTT. Amino acid sequence: CASSEIPTGDEKLFF.

The V call is TRBV7-2, the J call TRBJ1-1; D unresolved. With 2 bases removed from V and 11 bases from J, the gap between germline ends came to 12 bases. CDR1 and CDR2 from the germline V gene are SGHTA and FQGNSA. The CDR3 is 12 amino acids. In DNA, the CDR3 is TGTGCCAGCAGCTTAAGGCCCAACGGGGCTTTCTTT. Its translation is CASSLRPNGAFF. The full variable domain, its missing parts supplied by reference TRBV7-2 and TRBJ1-1, is GAGVSQSPSNKVTEKGKDVELRCDPISGHTALYWYRQSLGQGLEFLIYFQGNSAPDKSGLPSDRFSAERTGGSVSTLTIQRTQQEDSAVYLCASSLRPNGAFFGQGTRLTVV.

This chain joins TRBV7-9 and TRBJ1-1; no reliable D call. Germline V gene lookup returns CDR1 SEHNR and CDR2 FQNEAQ (reference sequence). The CDR3 has 11 amino acids. V was trimmed by 7 bases and J by 8 bases, leaving 11 bases between them. CDR3: CASILVREAFF. As DNA, the CDR3 is TGTGCCAGCATCCTCGTTAGAGAAGCTTTCTTT. Full variable domain (outside the CDR3, taken from reference TRBV7-9 and TRBJ1-1): DTGVSQNPRHKITKRGQNVTFRCDPISEHNRLYWYRQTLGQGPEFLTYFQNEAQLEKSRLLSDRFSAERPKGSFSTLEIQRTEQGDSAMYLCASILVREAFFGQGTRLTVV.

V is TRBV12-5 and J is TRBJ1-2, with a weak D call TRBD1 (5 bases). The germline gives CDR1 LGHNT, CDR2 FRNRAP. This CDR3 is 13 amino acids long. V lost 4 bases and J lost 5, with 11 bases in between. In DNA form, the CDR3 reads TGTGCTAGTGGTTGGGGACTGGATTATGGCTACACCTTC. The encoded protein is CASGWGLDYGYTF.

The V and J genes are TRBV6-6 and TRBJ2-7; no clear D gene. This CDR3 is built from 16 residues. Germline CDR1 reads MNHNY; CDR2 reads SVGAGI (reference sequence). V gave up 0 bases and J gave up 1 base, with 13 bases separating them. The CDR3 coding sequence is TGTGCCAGCAGTTACTCGGAATGGCAGCGTTCCTACGAGCAGTACTTC. Translating gives CASSYSEWQRSYEQYF.

This chain joins TRBV18 and TRBJ2-7; D gene ambiguous. Germline values: CDR1 KGHSH, CDR2 LQKENI. This CDR3 has 13 amino acids. Trimming pared 4 bases from V and 6 bases from J, leaving 13 bases between. CDR3 region: CASSRLQPPEQYF. CDR3 in DNA: TGTGCCAGCTCACGGTTACAACCGCCCGAGCAGTACTTC.

This chain links TRBV6-1 with TRBJ1-2, with TRBD1 as a possible D gene (5 bases). Germline assignment: CDR1 MNHNS and CDR2 SASEGT. This CDR3 has 15 amino acids. The V and J ends lost 5 bases and 3 bases respectively, with 16 bases between them. This CDR3 reads CASSLTVTADYGYTF. The CDR3 DNA reads as TGTGCCAGCAGTCTGACAGTTACCGCCGACTATGGCTACACCTTC.

The J gene is TRBJ2-7, the V gene TRBV5-4; possible D gene TRBD2, 6 bases. This CDR3 contains 16 residues. Germline CDR1 SGHNT, CDR2 YYREEE (reference sequence). V was clipped by 4 bases and J by 6 bases, with 23 bases between them. In DNA form, the CDR3 reads TGTGCCAGCAGCCAAAGAGTGACTAGTGGTTTCTCCGAGCAGTACTTC. Its translation: CASSQRVTSGFSEQYF.

This clone was picked up a small number of times. J is TRBJ2-7 and V is TRBV7-8; D perhaps matches TRBD2 (6 bases). The germline gives CDR1 SGHVS, CDR2 FQNEAQ. V was cut by 1 base and J by 2 bases, with 12 bases left in between. This CDR3 has 15 amino acids. The CDR3 region has the DNA TGTGCCAGCAGCTTAGGGTTCGGAGGGGCCTACGAGCAGTACTTC. The encoded protein is CASSLGFGGAYEQYF.

The J gene is TRBJ1-2, the V gene TRBV7-6; 7 positions agree with TRBD1. Germline-derived CDR1 and CDR2 are SGHVS and FNYEAQ. This CDR3 region has 17 residues. V lost 5 bases, J lost 0 bases, and 12 bases stayed unmatched. The CDR3 here is CASSDGDSFATNYGYTF. The CDR3 coding sequence is TGTGCCAGCAGCGACGGGGACAGCTTCGCTACTAACTATGGCTACACCTTC.

The chain uses TRBV7-9 and TRBJ2-2; TRBD2 is a possible D gene (5 bases). The CDR3 totals 12 residues. Trimming pared 4 bases from V and 14 bases from J, leaving 14 bases between. Germline V gives CDR1 SEHNR, CDR2 FQNEAQ (reference sequence). This chain's CDR3 is CASSSSTVELFF. For the CDR3, the DNA is TGTGCCAGCAGCTCTAGCACAGTCGAACTGTTTTTT. The whole variable domain, remainder taken from reference TRBV7-9 and TRBJ2-2, is DTGVSQNPRHKITKRGQNVTFRCDPISEHNRLYWYRQTLGQGPEFLTYFQNEAQLEKSRLLSDRFSAERPKGSFSTLEIQRTEQGDSAMYLCASSSSTVELFFGEGSRLTVL.

CDR3 region: CASSRPGQGSYEQYF. The CDR3 coding sequence is TGTGCCAGCAGCCGACCGGGACAGGGGTCCTACGAGCAGTACTTC. The J gene is TRBJ2-7, the V gene TRBV27; 10 bases align to TRBD1. After removal of 6 bases from V and 1 base from J, the junction contained 6 bases not matched to a gene. Germline V gives CDR1 MNHEY, CDR2 SMNVEV (reference sequence). The CDR3 runs 15 residues.

The chain has TRBV4-1 and TRBJ2-5; D gene uncertain. The CDR3 extends over 13 amino acids. CDR1 is MGHRA and CDR2 is YSYEKL in the germline V gene. V lost 6 bases, J lost 2 bases, and 10 bases lay in between. The CDR3 region is CASSPSGQETQYF. The CDR3 bases are TGCGCCAGCAGTCCCTCCGGGCAAGAGACCCAGTACTTC.

In its sample, this clone was seen a few times. Other DNA sequences from this sample encode an identical CDR3 as well. Here the CDR3 DNA reads TGTGCCAGCAGTTCCGGGACTAGTGGGCCACAGGATACCTACAATGAGCAGTTCTTC. This translates into CASSSGTSGPQDTYNEQFF. This rearrangement joins TRBV13 to TRBJ2-1, with 8 bases fitting TRBD2. Trimming cost V 6 bases and J 2 bases; bases outside gene matches: 18. The CDR3 sequence is 19 residues long. The germline V gene encodes CDR1 PRHDT and CDR2 FYEKMQ (reference sequence).

The chain recombines TRBV2 with TRBJ2-7, with 12 bases aligning to TRBD1. Looked up from germline, CDR1 is SNHLY and CDR2 is FYNNEI. The CDR3 spans 14 residues. The junction had 8 bases not matched to a gene; V was cut back by 6 bases and J by 8 bases. The CDR3 DNA is TGTGCCAGCAGAATGGGACAGGGGGCTACGAAGCAGTACTTC. It encodes CASRMGQGATKQYF.

For the CDR3, the DNA is TGTGCCAGCAGCCTGGGACAGGGCATCCACGAGCAGTACTTC. Residues: CASSLGQGIHEQYF. The chain is built from TRBV5-6 and TRBJ2-7; 9 positions agree with TRBD1. The CDR3 consists of 14 residues. The germline gives CDR1 SGHDT, CDR2 YYEEEE. Germline trimming cut 4 bases from V and 5 bases from J; bases unmatched to any gene: 7.

The J gene is TRBJ1-1, the V gene TRBV18; 10 nucleotides align to TRBD1. This CDR3 region has 15 residues. CDR1 and CDR2 (germline): KGHSH, LQKENI. V shed 6 bases and J 5 bases; nucleotides not matched to a gene: 9. In DNA, the CDR3 is TGTGCCAGCTCGGGTCGGGACAGGGGAGAAACTGAAGCTTTCTTT. This codes for CASSGRDRGETEAFF.

V usage is TRBV6-1 and J usage is TRBJ1-1; D remains ambiguous. V was clipped by 2 bases and J by 11 bases, with 21 bases between them. CDR3 length equals 15 residues. Germline CDR1 MNHNS, CDR2 SASEGT. The CDR3 nucleotides are TGTGCCAGCAGTGAACTGGGGTACGGAGGAACATTGGCTTTCTTT. This sequence encodes CASSELGYGGTLAFF.

The chain recombines TRBV10-2 with TRBJ2-7, with 9 bases lining up with TRBD2. With V trimmed by 7 bases and J by 3 bases, 4 bases remained unmatched. CDR1 is WSHSY, CDR2 SAAADI, per germline. CDR3 length: 13 amino acids. In DNA form, the CDR3 reads TGCGCCAGCAAGAGTAGCGGGGGCTACGAGCAGTACTTC. This translates into CASKSSGGYEQYF.